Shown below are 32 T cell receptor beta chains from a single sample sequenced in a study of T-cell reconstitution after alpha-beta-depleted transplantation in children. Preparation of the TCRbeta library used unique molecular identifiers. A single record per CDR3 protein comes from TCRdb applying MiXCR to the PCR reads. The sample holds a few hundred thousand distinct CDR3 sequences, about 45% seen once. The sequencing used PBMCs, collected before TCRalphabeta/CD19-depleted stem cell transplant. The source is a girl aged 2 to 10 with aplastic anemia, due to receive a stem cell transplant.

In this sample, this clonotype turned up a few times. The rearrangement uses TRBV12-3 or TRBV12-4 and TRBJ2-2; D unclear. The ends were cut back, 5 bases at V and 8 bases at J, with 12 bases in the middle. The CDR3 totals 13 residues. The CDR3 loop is CASSVRVGGELFF. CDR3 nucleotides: TGTGCCAGCAGTGTCAGAGTTGGAGGGGAGCTGTTTTTT.

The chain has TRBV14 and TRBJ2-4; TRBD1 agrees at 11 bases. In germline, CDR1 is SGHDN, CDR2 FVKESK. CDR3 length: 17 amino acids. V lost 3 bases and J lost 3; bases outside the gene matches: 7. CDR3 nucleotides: TGTGCCAGCAGCCATCGGACAGGGGGCGGGAGCAAAAACATTCAGTACTTC. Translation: CASSHRTGGGSKNIQYF.

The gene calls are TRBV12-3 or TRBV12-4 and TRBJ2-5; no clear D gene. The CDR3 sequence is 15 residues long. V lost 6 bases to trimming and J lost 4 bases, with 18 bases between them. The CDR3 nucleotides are TGTGCCAGCAGCTCCGAGGTGGGCCGAGGAGAGACCCAGTACTTC. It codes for CASSSEVGRGETQYF.

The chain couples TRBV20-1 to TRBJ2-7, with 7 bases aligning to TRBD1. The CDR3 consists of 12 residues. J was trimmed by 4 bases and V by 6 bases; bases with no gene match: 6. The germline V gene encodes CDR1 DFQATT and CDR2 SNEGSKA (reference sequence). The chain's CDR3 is CSANGQAYEQYF. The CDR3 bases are TGCAGTGCAAACGGACAGGCGTACGAGCAGTACTTC.

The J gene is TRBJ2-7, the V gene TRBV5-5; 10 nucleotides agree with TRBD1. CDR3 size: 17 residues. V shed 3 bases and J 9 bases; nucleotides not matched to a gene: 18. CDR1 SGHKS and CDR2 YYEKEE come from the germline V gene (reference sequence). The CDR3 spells CASSYAGQGSRGFWQYF. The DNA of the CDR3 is TGTGCCAGCAGCTACGCGGGACAGGGGTCCAGGGGATTTTGGCAGTACTTC.

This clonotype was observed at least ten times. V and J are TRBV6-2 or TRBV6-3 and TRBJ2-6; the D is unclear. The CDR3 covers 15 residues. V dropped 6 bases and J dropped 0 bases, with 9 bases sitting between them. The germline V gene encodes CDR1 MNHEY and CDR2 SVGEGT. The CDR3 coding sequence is TGTGCCAGCAGCCCTAACCACTCTGGGGCCAACGTCCTGACTTTC. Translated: CASSPNHSGANVLTF.

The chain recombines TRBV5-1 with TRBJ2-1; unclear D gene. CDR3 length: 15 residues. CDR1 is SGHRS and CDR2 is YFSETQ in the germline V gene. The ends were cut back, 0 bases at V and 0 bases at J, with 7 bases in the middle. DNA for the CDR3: TGCGCCAGCAGCTTGGTGGTAGACTCCTACAATGAGCAGTTCTTC. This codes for CASSLVVDSYNEQFF.

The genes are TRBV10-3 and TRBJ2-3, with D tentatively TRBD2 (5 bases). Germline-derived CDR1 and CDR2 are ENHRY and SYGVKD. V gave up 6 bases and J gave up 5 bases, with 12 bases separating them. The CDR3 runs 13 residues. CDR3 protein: CAISFGERDTQYF. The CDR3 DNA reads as TGTGCCATCAGCTTCGGGGAGAGAGATACGCAGTATTTT.

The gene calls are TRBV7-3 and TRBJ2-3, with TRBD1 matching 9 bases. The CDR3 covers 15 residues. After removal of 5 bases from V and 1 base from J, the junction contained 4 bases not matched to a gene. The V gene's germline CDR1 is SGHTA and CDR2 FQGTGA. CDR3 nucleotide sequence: TGTGCCAGCAGCGACAGGACAGGGGGCACAGATACGCAGTATTTT. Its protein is CASSDRTGGTDTQYF.

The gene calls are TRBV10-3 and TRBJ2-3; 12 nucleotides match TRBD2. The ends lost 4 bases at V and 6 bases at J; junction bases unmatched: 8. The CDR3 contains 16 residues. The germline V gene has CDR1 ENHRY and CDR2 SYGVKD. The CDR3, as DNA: TGTGCCATCAGTGTTCCGGCTAGCGGGGGGGAGGATACGCAGTATTTT. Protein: CAISVPASGGEDTQYF.

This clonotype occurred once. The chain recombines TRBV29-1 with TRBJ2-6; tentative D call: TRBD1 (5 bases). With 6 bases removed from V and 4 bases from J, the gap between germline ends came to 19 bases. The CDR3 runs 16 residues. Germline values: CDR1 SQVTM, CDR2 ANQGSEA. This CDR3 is CSVEYVQGNGANVLTF. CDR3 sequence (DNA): TGCAGCGTAGAGTACGTCCAGGGTAACGGGGCCAACGTCCTGACTTTC.

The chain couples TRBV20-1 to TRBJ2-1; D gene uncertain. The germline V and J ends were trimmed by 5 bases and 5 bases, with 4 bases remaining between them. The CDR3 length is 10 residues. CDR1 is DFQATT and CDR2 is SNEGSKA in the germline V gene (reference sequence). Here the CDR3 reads CSAQHNEQFF. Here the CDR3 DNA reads TGCAGTGCTCAACACAATGAGCAGTTCTTC.

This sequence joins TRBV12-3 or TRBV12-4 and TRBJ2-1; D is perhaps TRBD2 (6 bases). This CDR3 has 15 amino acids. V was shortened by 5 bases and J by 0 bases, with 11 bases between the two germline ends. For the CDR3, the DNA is TGTGCCAGCAGTCGGGACTTTCTCTCCTACAATGAGCAGTTCTTC. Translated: CASSRDFLSYNEQFF.

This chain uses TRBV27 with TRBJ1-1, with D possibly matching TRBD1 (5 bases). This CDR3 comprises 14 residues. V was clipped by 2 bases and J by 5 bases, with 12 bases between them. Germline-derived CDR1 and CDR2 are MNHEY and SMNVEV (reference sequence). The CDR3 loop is CASSLRDGRTEAFF. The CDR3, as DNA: TGTGCCAGCAGTTTACGGGACGGAAGGACTGAAGCTTTCTTT.

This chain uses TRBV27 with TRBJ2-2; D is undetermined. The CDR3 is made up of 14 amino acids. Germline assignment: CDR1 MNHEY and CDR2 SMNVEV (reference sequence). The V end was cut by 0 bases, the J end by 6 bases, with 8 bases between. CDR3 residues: CASSLSGVSGELFF. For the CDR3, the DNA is TGTGCCAGCAGTTTATCTGGGGTGTCCGGGGAGCTGTTTTTT.

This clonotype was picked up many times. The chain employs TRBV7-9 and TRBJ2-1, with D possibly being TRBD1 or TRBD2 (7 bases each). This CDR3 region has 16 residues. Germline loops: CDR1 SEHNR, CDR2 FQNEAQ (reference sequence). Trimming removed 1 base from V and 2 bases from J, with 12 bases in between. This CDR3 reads CASSLEGAGAYNEQFF. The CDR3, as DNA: TGTGCCAGCAGCTTAGAGGGGGCGGGGGCCTACAATGAGCAGTTCTTC.

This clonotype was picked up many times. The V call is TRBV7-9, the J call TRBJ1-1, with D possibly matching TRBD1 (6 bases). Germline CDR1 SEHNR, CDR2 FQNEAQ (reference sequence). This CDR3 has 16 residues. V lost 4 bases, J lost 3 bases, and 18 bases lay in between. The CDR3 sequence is CASSYRGGERDTEAFF. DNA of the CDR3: TGTGCCAGCAGCTATAGGGGGGGCGAGAGGGACACTGAAGCTTTCTTT. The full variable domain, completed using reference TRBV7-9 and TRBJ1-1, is DTGVSQNPRHKITKRGQNVTFRCDPISEHNRLYWYRQTLGQGPEFLTYFQNEAQLEKSRLLSDRFSAERPKGSFSTLEIQRTEQGDSAMYLCASSYRGGERDTEAFFGQGTRLTVV.

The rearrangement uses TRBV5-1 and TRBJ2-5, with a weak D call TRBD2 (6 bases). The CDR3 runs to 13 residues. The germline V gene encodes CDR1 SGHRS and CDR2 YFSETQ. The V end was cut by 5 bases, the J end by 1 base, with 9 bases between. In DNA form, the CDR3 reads TGCGCCAGCAGGGGAGGCATCCAAGAGACCCAGTACTTC. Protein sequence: CASRGGIQETQYF.

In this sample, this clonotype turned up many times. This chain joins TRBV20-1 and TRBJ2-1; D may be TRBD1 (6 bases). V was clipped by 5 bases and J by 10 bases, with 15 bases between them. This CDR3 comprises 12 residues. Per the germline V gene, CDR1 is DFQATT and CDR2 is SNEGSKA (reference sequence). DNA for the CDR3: TGCAGTGCTGAGGGGGTTAGGAGGGAGCAGTTCTTC. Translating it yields CSAEGVRREQFF.

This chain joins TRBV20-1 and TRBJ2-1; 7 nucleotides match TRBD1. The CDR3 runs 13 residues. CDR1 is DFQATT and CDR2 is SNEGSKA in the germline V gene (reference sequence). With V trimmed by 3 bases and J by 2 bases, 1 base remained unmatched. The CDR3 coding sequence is TGCAGTGCTAGGACAGGGCCCTACAATGAGCAGTTCTTC. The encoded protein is CSARTGPYNEQFF.

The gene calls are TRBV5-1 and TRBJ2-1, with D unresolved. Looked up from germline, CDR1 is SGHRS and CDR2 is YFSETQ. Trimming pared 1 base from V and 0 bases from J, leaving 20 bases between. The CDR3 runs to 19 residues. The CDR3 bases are TGCGCCAGCAGCTTGAAAGGTGTTTCAGCAGTGTACTCCTACAATGAGCAGTTCTTC. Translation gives CASSLKGVSAVYSYNEQFF.

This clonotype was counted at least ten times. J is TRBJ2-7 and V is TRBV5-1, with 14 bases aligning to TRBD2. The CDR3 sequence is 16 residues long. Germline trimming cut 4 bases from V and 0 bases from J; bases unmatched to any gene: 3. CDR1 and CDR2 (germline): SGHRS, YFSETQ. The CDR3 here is CASSGGTSGSSYEQYF. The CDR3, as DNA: TGCGCCAGCAGCGGCGGGACTAGCGGGAGCTCCTACGAGCAGTACTTC. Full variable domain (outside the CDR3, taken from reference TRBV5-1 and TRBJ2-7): KAGVTQTPRYLIKTRGQQVTLSCSPISGHRSVSWYQQTPGQGLQFLFEYFSETQRNKGNFPGRFSGRQFSNSRSEMNVSTLELGDSALYLCASSGGTSGSSYEQYFGPGTRLTVT.

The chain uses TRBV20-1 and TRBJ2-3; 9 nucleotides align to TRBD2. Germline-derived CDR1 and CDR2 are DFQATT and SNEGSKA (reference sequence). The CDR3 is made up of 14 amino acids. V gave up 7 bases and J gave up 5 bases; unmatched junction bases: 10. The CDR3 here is CSVTRGGRGDTQYF. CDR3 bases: TGCAGTGTCACGCGGGGGGGCCGTGGAGATACGCAGTATTTT.

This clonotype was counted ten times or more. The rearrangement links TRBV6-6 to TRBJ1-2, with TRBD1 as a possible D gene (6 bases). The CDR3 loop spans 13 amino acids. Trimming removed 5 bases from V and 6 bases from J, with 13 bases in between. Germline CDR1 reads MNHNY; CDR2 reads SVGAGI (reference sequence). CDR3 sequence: CASSRQGLDGYTF. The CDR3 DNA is TGTGCCAGCAGTCGCCAGGGGCTGGATGGCTACACCTTC.

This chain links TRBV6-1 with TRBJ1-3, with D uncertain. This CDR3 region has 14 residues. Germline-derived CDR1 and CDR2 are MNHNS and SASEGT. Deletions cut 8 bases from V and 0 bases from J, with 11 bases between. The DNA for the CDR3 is TGTGCCAGCGCCGGGTGGAACTCTGGAAACACCATATATTTT. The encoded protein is CASAGWNSGNTIYF.

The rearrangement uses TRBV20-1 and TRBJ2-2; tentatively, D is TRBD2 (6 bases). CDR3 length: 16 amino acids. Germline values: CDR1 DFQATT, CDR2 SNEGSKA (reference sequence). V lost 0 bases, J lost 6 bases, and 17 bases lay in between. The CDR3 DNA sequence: TGCAGTGCTAGAGATGGACTCCTTGGGGGGTCCGGGGAGCTGTTTTTT. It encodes CSARDGLLGGSGELFF.

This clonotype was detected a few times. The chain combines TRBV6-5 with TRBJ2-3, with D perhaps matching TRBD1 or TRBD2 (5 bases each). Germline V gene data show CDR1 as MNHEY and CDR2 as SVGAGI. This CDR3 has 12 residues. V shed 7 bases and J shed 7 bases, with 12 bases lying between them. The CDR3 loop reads CASTNWGNTQYF. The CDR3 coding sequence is TGTGCCAGCACCAACTGGGGGAATACGCAGTATTTT.

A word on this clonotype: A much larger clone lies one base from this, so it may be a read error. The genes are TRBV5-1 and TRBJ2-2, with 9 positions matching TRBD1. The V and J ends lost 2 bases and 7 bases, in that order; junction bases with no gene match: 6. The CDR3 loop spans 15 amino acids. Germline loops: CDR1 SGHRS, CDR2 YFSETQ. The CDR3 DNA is TGCGCCAGCAGCTTCCGGGACAGGGAAGTCGGGGAGCTGTTTTTT. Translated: CASSFRDREVGELFF.

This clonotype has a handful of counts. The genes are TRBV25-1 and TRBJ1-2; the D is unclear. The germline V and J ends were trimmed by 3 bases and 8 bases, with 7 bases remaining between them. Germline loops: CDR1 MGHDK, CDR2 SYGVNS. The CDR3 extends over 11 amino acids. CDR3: CASSDGWGYTF. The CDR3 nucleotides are TGTGCCAGCAGTGATGGATGGGGCTACACCTTC.

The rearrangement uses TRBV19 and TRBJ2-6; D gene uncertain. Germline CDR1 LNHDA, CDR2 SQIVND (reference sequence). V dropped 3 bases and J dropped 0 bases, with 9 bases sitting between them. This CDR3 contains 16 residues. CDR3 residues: CASSILRGSGANVLTF. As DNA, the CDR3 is TGTGCCAGTAGTATTCTGCGAGGCTCTGGGGCCAACGTCCTGACTTTC. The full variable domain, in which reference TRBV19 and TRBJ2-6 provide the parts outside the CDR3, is DGGITQSPKYLFRKEGQNVTLSCEQNLNHDAMYWYRQDPGQGLRLIYYSQIVNDFQKGDIAEGYSVSREKKESFPLTVTSAQKNPTAFYLCASSILRGSGANVLTFGAGSRLTVL.

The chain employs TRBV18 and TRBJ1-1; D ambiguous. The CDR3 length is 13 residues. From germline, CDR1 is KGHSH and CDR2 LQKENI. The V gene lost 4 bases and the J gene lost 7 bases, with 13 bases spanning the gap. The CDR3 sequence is CASSLGSIDEAFF. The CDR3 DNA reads TGTGCCAGCTCACTCGGGAGCATCGATGAAGCTTTCTTT.

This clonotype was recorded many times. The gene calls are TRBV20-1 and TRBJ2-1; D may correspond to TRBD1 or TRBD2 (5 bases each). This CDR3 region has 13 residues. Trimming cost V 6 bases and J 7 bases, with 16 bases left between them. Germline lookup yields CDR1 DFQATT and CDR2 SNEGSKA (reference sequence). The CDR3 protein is CSASSPRENEQFF. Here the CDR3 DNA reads TGCAGTGCCAGTAGCCCCAGGGAGAATGAGCAGTTCTTC.